This T cell receptor (beta chain) is from a study of OX40 agonist ivuxolimab in advanced cancers. Across the whole study: As their treatment, patients were administered ivuxolimab, an agonistic anti-OX40 (CD134) antibody.

Method: immunoSEQ multiplex PCR; TCRdb's copy keeps in-frame clones and lacks some. This table has some 35,000 clones, approximately 78% appearing once. Systemic immunosuppression or autoimmune disease history was grounds to exclude patients. This CDR3 spans 14 amino acids. The ends were cut back, 2 bases at V and 3 bases at J, with 10 bases in the middle. Germline V lookup: CDR1 LGHNA, CDR2 YNFKEQ. V is TRBV4-2 and J is TRBJ1-2; D gene uncertain. Material: CD4+ or CD8+ T cells sorted from blood, obtained in a trial of the OX40 agonist ivuxolimab. The clonotype originates from an adult with an advanced solid tumor such as melanoma, head and neck, liver or kidney cancer. The CDR3 sequence: CASSQRALYYGYTF. CDR3 DNA: TGTGCCAGCAGCCAACGGGCACTTTACTATGGCTACACCTTC.